Described below is a single T cell receptor (beta chain) sequence and its context. As yet, its antigen is unknown. This specimen comes from a study of tumor and adjacent non-tumor tissue in lung cancer. The template was RNA from unsorted bulk tissue. Findings and limits, study-wide: Tumor tissue had significantly higher TCR diversity than normal lung. Tumor repertoires had a smaller top 100 clone share than normal lung.

A modified ARM-PCR protocol with three rounds of nested PCR amplified TCRbeta. Each CDR3 protein is one row after TCRdb ran MiXCR on the multiplex PCR reads. The sample holds more than 95,000 distinct CDR3 sequences, roughly 64% seen once. The source of this sequence is a man aged 25 to 40 with non-small cell lung cancer. Sequences were obtained from lung tumor tissue.

CDR3 DNA: TGTGCCAGCAGTGCTAAACCGACAGGGAACACTGAAGCTTTCTTT. Its protein product is CASSAKPTGNTEAFF. The chain is built from TRBV25-1 and TRBJ1-1; a weak D match, TRBD1 (6 bases). This CDR3 has 15 residues. Trimming removed 4 bases from V and 1 base from J, with 13 bases in between. Germline V gene sequence: CDR1 MGHDK, CDR2 SYGVNS. The full variable domain, in which reference TRBV25-1 and TRBJ1-1 provide the parts outside the CDR3, is EADIYQTPRYLVIGTGKKITLECSQTMGHDKMYWYQQDPGMELHLIHYSYGVNSTEKGDLSSESTVSRIRTEHFPLTLESARPSHTSQYLCASSAKPTGNTEAFFGQGTRLTVV.